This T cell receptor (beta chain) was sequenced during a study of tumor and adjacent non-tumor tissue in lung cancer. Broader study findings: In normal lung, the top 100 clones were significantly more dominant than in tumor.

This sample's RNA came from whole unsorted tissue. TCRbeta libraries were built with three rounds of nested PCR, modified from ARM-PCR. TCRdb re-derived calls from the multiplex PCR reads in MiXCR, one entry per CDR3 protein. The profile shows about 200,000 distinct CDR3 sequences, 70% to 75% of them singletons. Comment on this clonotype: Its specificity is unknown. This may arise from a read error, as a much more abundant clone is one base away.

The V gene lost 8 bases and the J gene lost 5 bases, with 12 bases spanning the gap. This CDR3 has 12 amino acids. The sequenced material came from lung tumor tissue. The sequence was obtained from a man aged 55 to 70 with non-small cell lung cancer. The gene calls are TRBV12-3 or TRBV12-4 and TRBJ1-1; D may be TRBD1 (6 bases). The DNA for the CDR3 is TGTGCCAGCGACCGAGGGGGGACTGAAGCTTTCTTT. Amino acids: CASDRGGTEAFF.